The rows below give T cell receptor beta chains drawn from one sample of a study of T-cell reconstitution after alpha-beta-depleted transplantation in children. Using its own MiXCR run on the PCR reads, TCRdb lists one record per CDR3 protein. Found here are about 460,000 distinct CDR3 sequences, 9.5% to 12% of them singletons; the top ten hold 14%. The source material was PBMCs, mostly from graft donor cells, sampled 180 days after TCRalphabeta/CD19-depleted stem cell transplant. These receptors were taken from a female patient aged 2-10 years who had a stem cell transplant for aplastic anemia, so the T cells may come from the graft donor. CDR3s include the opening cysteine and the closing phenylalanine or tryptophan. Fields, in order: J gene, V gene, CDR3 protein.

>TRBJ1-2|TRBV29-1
CSVESGRERSRYGYTF
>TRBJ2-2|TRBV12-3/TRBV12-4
CANRGGQGINTGELFF
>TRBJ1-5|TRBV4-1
CASSQGTGRTNQPQHF
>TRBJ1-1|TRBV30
CAWSYHGSSVEAFF
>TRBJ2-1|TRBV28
CASSFRERVDEQFF
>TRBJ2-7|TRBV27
CASSPTSGRALVYEQYF
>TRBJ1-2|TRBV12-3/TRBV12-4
CASSATNLLGYTF
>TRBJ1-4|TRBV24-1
CATSDKGTANEKLFF
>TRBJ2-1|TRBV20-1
CSAELTSASSYNEQFF
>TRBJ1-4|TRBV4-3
CASSQNRTGRDNEKLFF
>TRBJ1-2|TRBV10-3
CAISVNGEHYTF
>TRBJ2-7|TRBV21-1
CASSKVDRGVDEQYF
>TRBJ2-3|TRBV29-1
CSVVSASTDTQYF
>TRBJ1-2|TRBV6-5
CASSSPWGDGYGYTF
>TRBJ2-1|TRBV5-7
CASSLGREQFF
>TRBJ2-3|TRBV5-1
CASSLASGATDTQYF
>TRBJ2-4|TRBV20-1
CSASLAGGQAKNIQYF
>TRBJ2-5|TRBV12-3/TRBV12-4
CASSPDQGGALAQYF
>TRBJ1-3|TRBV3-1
CASSQEILSGNTIYF
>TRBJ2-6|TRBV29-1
CSVGPGRDSGANVLTF
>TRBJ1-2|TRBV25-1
CASSEKGGYTF
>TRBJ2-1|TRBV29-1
CSVGRAGGYLSSYNEQFF
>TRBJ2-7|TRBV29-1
CSVTNRISEQYF
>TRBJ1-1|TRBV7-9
CASSSDRGNTEAFF
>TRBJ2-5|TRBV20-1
CSAIAGDVRETQYF
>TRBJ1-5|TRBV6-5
CASSYSPGFQPQHF
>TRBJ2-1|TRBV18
CASSPGRGPQNNEQFF
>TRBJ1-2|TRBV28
CASTESNYGYTF
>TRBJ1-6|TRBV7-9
CASSLASRDNSPLHF
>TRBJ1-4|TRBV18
CASSPGSPGEKLFF
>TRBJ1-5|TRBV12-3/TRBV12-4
CASSLRENLQPQHF
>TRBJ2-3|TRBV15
CATSRDTEVNGEYF
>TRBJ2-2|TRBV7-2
CASSSWDRVSTGELFF
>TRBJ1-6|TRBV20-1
CSAREDRDRGLDSPLHF
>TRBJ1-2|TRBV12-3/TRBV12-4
CASFLGQGGYGYTF
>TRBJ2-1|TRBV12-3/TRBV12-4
CASSYRTSGGYNEQFF
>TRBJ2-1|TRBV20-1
CSAKGTAYNEQFF
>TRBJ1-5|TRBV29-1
CSVGPGTGVGQPQHF
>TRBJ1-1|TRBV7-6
CASSLVGVWTEAFF
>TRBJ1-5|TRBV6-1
CASSRWARDQPQHF
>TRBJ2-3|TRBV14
CASRTSGSPPDTQYF
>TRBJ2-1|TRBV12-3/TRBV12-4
CASTLTGGPHNEQFF
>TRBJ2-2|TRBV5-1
CASSLAGQPNTGELFF
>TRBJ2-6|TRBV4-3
CASSQNGLAAGANVLTF
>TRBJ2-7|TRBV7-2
CASSSWTGGASEQYF
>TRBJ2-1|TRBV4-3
CASSQDAAGGRSHNEQFF
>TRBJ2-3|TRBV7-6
CAVREGRTDTQYF
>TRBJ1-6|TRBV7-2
CASSLVFSSYNSPLHF
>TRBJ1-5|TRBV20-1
CSASPGTGVHF
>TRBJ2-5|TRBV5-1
CASSQYQTQYF
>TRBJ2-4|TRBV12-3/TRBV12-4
CASSLGQAVLLAAKNIQYF
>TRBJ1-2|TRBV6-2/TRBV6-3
CASRSDLTRGYTF
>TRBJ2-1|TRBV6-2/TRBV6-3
CASSYGDRGYEQFF
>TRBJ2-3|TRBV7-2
CASWTGGRDTQYF
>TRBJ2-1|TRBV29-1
CSVEDKQGVARYNEQFF
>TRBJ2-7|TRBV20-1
CSALNRDMAYEQYF
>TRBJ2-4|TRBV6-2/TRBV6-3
CASRTGPPSDIAKNIQYF
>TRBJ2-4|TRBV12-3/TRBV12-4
CASRRTGVAKNIQYF
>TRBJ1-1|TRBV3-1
CASSQRNLNTEAFF